This T cell receptor beta chain was retrieved from a study of T cell responses to AZD1222 COVID-19 vaccine. Worth noting for this clone: The antigen is undetermined.

Findings and limits, study-wide: Increased Spike-specific TCR breadth and depth were observed after two AZD1222 doses.

TCRdb's copy holds only in-frame clones and misses some; the assay was immunoSEQ multiplex PCR. The profile shows about 120,000 clones, more than 85% of them singletons. The CDR3 contains 13 residues. V lost 9 bases and J 5 bases, leaving 16 bases between the germline ends. The chain combines TRBV12-3 or TRBV12-4 with TRBJ1-2, with D maybe TRBD1 (5 bases). The sequence was collected from an adult in good health. Source: peripheral blood, taken on day 0 of MenACWY control vaccination. DNA of the CDR3: TGTGCCAGTAAACCGGGACCCCTTTATGGCTACACCTTC. Amino acids: CASKPGPLYGYTF.